This T cell receptor beta chain was sequenced during a study of cytomegalovirus exposure and HLA in healthy donors. Vbeta (60) and Jbeta (13) primers were used in the PCR. Sequencing was performed with immunoSEQ multiplex PCR; in TCRdb, only in-frame clones are kept and a portion is missing. The sample has roughly 110,000 clones, roughly three quarters seen once. Sequencing input: PBMCs. The sequence was collected from a man aged 18-30 years in good health and CMV-seronegative.

The CDR3 coding sequence is TGTGCCAGCAGGGGGATCAGGGGGCGAGAGTACGAGCAGTACTTC. It yields the protein CASRGIRGREYEQYF. This rearrangement joins TRBV2 to TRBJ2-7; 8 nucleotides align to TRBD1. Trimming at V came to 6 bases and at J to 4 bases, leaving 11 bases not matched to a gene. Germline V gives CDR1 SNHLY, CDR2 FYNNEI. The CDR3 is 15 residues long.